The sequence of this TCR beta chain was determined in a study of T cells in localized non-small cell lung cancer (dated by TCRdb to the early 2020s). Context from the whole study: T cell repertoires of 236 early-stage NSCLC patients were analyzed, with tumors being compared against uninvolved tumor-adjacent lungs. The cohort comprised roughly 230 treatment-naïve NSCLC patients with resected, localized lung tumors. The mean age of the NSCLC patients was about 62 years, with approximately 130 men and 110 or so women. What the study reported, not specific to this receptor: Because the study design was exploratory, TCR variables were selected using unadjusted p-values without false-discovery rate correction. Because multi-region tumor sequencing was not done, intratumor heterogeneity could not be ruled out. A median of about 55 of the top 100 tumor clones were detected in paired uninvolved adjacent lung, and around 30 of these tumor clones were also found among the top 100 clones of the paired uninvolved adjacent lung. Uninvolved tumor-adjacent lung showed the highest T cell clonality, higher than tumor, which suggests more focused antigenic responses in the uninvolved tumor-adjacent lung. Higher blood T cell density associated with longer overall survival, while higher adjacent-lung clonality associated with shorter survival.

As concerns this clone: What antigen it recognizes has not been identified. Base qualities are missing; no much larger clone stands one base away.

The germline V gene (reference sequence) sets CDR1 to MNHNY and CDR2 to SVGAGI. From the cysteine up to the phenylalanine, the CDR3 has a length of 13 residues. Left in the record is the CDR3 DNA by itself, 39 bases read in frame from the first base. V loses 5 bases, J loses 0 bases, and the germline ends lie 6 bases apart. TCR beta CDR3 regions were sequenced from DNA using the immunoSEQ Assay. In the original analysis: To compute T cell density, TCR beta template counts were normalized to usable DNA, which was estimated by amplifying housekeeping genes. Using the preseqR package, richness was estimated by extrapolating to 120,000 templates for tissue samples and 400,000 templates for PBMC samples. Clonality was defined by subtracting Pielou's evenness from one. Tissue-enriched TCRs were identified through differential abundance testing performed on productive amino-acid clonotypes, with a minimum total count of 5 and an alpha of 0.1. The Jaccard Index and the Morisita Overlap Index were used to quantify repertoire overlap between compartments. GLIPH grouped TCR beta CDR3s together with public tetramer-defined viral CDR3s, and a viral motif had to include at least three viral sequences and also show V-gene enrichment. TCRdb obtained this table from immuneACCESS and retained in-frame rearrangements with V and J assigned. These tables miss some clones; where compared with another copy, unresolved V genes account for less than half of the shortfall, and the remainder is unexplained. D and trimming were read from the DNA, whereas the V and J calls and clone size are those reported in that table. The sample table holds approximately 46,000 clones, of which 81% were seen once. The ten largest account for approximately 17% of the sample.

At diagnosis, peripheral blood, uninvolved tumor-adjacent lung and tumor were collected and stored as a combination of fresh-frozen and FFPE material. For TCR repertoire profiling, blood samples were analyzed in the form of peripheral blood mononuclear cells. This specimen was peripheral blood mononuclear cells, taken before any cancer treatment. This receptor chain uses TRBV6-6 and TRBJ2-3, with the D call perhaps TRBD1 or TRBD2, each one matching 5 bases. The clonotype was recovered from a man aged 40-75 years with stage III lung adenocarcinoma. The CDR3 region: CASSGDSTDTQYF. The nucleotide sequence is given as TGTGCCAGCAGTGGGGACAGCACAGATACGCAGTATTTT.